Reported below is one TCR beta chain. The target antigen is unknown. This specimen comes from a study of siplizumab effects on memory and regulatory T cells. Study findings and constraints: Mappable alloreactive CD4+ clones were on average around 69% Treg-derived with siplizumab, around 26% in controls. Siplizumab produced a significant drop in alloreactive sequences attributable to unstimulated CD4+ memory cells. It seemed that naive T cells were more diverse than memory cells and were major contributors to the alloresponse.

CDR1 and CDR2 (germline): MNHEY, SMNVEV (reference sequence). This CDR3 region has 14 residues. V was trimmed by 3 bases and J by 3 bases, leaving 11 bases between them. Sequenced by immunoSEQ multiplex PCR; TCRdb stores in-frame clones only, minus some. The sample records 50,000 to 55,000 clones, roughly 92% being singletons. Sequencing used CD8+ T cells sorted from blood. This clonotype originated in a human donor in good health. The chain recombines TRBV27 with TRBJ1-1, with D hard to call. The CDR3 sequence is CASSFSPVHTEAFF. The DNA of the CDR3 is TGTGCCAGCAGTTTCTCCCCAGTGCACACTGAAGCTTTCTTT.